These 18 T cell receptor beta chains were all obtained from the same sample, sequenced in a study of regulatory T cells in long-lasting Graves disease. The sample's time point: newly diagnosed GD, antithyroid drugs for less than 3 months. RNA isolated from PBMCs was used to make the TCR library. Arm-PCR of CDR3 regions and iRepertoire HTBI primers were the basis on which TCR beta libraries were built. Using its own MiXCR run on the multiplex PCR reads, TCRdb lists one record per CDR3 protein. The repertoire holds some 500,000 distinct CDR3 sequences, with around 15% as singletons. The data were also submitted as part of a second study, on T cells in Graves' hyperthyroidism and ophthalmopathy.

Sample: peripheral blood mononuclear cells (PBMCs), taken at new diagnosis, from a patient treated with antithyroid drugs. These receptor sequences come from a woman aged 40 to 65 with Graves disease.

This clonotype was observed a few times. V and J are TRBV27 and TRBJ1-5; TRBD1 agrees at 9 bases. This CDR3 is 17 amino acids long. V shed 6 bases, J shed 1 base, and the junction held 10 bases outside the gene matches. Germline CDR1 is MNHEY and CDR2 is SMNVEV (reference sequence). The DNA for the CDR3 is TGTGCCAGCAGAAATTCCGGGACAGGGTTGAGCAATCAGCCCCAGCATTTT. As protein: CASRNSGTGLSNQPQHF.

The chain joins TRBV24-1 to TRBJ2-1; the D gene is possibly TRBD2 (8 bases). Germline CDR1 and CDR2: KGHDR and SFDVKD. The V end lost 2 bases, the J end lost 0 bases, and 13 bases lay between the germline ends. The CDR3 covers 17 residues. The CDR3: CATSDYGGDSSYNEQFF. The CDR3 DNA is TGTGCCACCAGTGATTACGGGGGGGACAGCTCCTACAATGAGCAGTTCTTC.

The rearrangement uses TRBV6-5 and TRBJ1-1, with D uncertain. The CDR3 is made up of 13 amino acids. Per the germline V gene, CDR1 is MNHEY and CDR2 is SVGAGI. V lost 4 bases and J lost 3, with 9 bases in between. This CDR3 reads CASSSGFYTEAFF. The CDR3 DNA reads as TGTGCCAGCAGTTCCGGGTTTTACACTGAAGCTTTCTTT.

The chain has TRBV6-2 or TRBV6-3 and TRBJ1-1; D perhaps matches TRBD1 (6 bases). Germline values: CDR1 MNHEY, CDR2 SVGEGT. The germline V and J ends were trimmed by 6 bases and 2 bases, with 13 bases remaining between them. The CDR3 is made up of 14 amino acids. CDR3 nucleotides: TGTGCCAGCAGGGCCTTACAGGGTAACACTGAAGCTTTCTTT. It is translated as CASRALQGNTEAFF.

In this sample, this clonotype turned up many times. The rearrangement links TRBV2 to TRBJ1-2, with TRBD1 as a possible D gene (5 bases). The V end lost 6 bases, the J end lost 8 bases, and 13 bases lay between the germline ends. From germline, CDR1 is SNHLY and CDR2 FYNNEI. There are 12 residues in the CDR3. In DNA, the CDR3 is TGTGCCAGCAGGGGGGGTCTGGTAGGCTACACCTTC. Its protein product is CASRGGLVGYTF.

At least ten counts were recorded for this clonotype. V gene TRBV2 combines with J gene TRBJ1-1; 10 bases are shared with TRBD1. From germline, CDR1 is SNHLY and CDR2 FYNNEI. After removal of 5 bases from V and 8 bases from J, the junction contained 8 bases not matched to a gene. The CDR3 runs to 14 residues. The DNA of the CDR3 is TGTGCCAGCAGTCCTTTGACAGGGGGCAGCGAAGCTTTCTTT. Translated: CASSPLTGGSEAFF.

The J gene is TRBJ2-6, the V gene TRBV19, with D possibly matching TRBD1 (5 bases). Germline V CDR1 and CDR2: LNHDA, SQIVND (reference sequence). The V gene lost 6 bases and the J gene lost 4 bases, with 13 bases spanning the gap. CDR3 length equals 15 residues. CDR3 bases: TGTGCCAGTAGCAGGGTGGATTTGGGGGCCAACGTCCTGACTTTC. Protein product: CASSRVDLGANVLTF.

This clonotype was picked up many times. CDR3 sequence (DNA): TGTGCCAGCAGGAGGGGGGGGGATGGGACCGGGGAGCTGTTTTTT. Amino acid sequence: CASRRGGDGTGELFF. The rearrangement links TRBV6-2 or TRBV6-3 to TRBJ2-2; D is perhaps TRBD2 (7 bases). Trimming took off 6 bases at V and 5 bases at J, with 16 bases between the two ends. The CDR3 is made up of 15 amino acids. Germline V gives CDR1 MNHEY, CDR2 SVGEGT.

Worth noting for this clonotype: A single base is all that separates this from a far larger clone, so a read error is likely. V is TRBV11-2 and J is TRBJ2-5, with D tentatively TRBD1 or TRBD2 (6 bases each). V was pared by 1 base and J by 2 bases, with 17 bases between. This CDR3 has 17 amino acids. Germline CDR1 reads SGHAT; CDR2 reads FQNNGV. The DNA for the CDR3 is TGTGCCAGCAGCTTAGGCGGGACACCTACCCCACAAGAGACCCAGTACTTC. Translation gives CASSLGGTPTPQETQYF.

The table lists this clonotype with many counts. The chain carries TRBV7-9 and TRBJ2-1; D is possibly TRBD1 (5 bases). The CDR3 loop spans 15 amino acids. Trimming stripped 3 bases from V and 1 base from J, with 10 bases between. Germline CDR1 SEHNR, CDR2 FQNEAQ (reference sequence). CDR3 nucleotide sequence: TGTGCCAGCAGCTTTGGGGCAGTTTCCTACAATGAGCAGTTCTTC. Residues: CASSFGAVSYNEQFF.

About this clonotype: Given a much more abundant clone one base away, this may be a read error. Lacking the conserved final phenylalanine or tryptophan, this CDR3 likely reflects a read error. This chain links TRBV6-1 with TRBJ2-1; D is perhaps TRBD1 (5 bases). The germline V and J ends were trimmed by 6 bases and 9 bases, with 12 bases remaining between them. This CDR3 contains 12 residues. Germline lookup yields CDR1 MNHNS and CDR2 SASEGT. CDR3 protein: CASRQQVGEQFL. CDR3 coding DNA: TGTGCCAGCAGGCAACAGGTTGGTGAGCAGTTCCTC.

Concerning this clonotype: One base away lies a much larger clone, so this may be a sequencing read error. This chain joins TRBV6-2 or TRBV6-3 and TRBJ2-5; D uncertain. The DNA matches TRBJ2-1 better at its end, which makes the J call doubtful. The CDR3 is 14 residues long. The germline CDR1 and CDR2 sequences are MNHEY and SVGEGT. CDR3 sequence reads: CASSYQGFQETQFF. DNA for the CDR3: TGTGCCAGCAGTTATCAAGGGTTCCAAGAGACCCAGTTCTTC.

As regards this clonotype: The conserved final phenylalanine or tryptophan is absent from the CDR3, which likely points to a read error. The chain links TRBV12-3 or TRBV12-4 to TRBJ1-1; D is possibly TRBD1 (5 bases). The CDR3 length is 14 residues. V was cut by 2 bases and J by 1 base, with 8 bases left in between. CDR3 in amino acids: CASSLSGGNTEAFS. The CDR3 bases are TGTGCCAGCAGTTTATCGGGGGGGAACACTGAAGCTTTCTCT.

This clonotype showed up many times. This rearrangement joins TRBV7-2 to TRBJ2-7; TRBD2 might be the D (6 bases). The CDR3 extends over 14 amino acids. Per the germline V gene, CDR1 is SGHTA and CDR2 is FQGNSA. V was cut by 1 base and J by 7 bases, with 14 bases left in between. The CDR3 here is CASSLVTRGGEQYF. In nucleotides, the CDR3 is TGTGCCAGCAGCTTAGTGACGCGAGGAGGGGAGCAGTACTTC.

This clonotype came up many times. This chain joins TRBV28 and TRBJ1-2; D ambiguous. Germline CDR1 MDHEN, CDR2 SYDVKM. This CDR3 contains 15 residues. Deletions cut 5 bases from V and 1 base from J, with 14 bases between. The CDR3 DNA sequence: TGTGCCAGCAGTATTGGACGGCTAAATAACTATGGCTACACCTTC. Encoded protein: CASSIGRLNNYGYTF.

This clonotype showed up just a few times. The chain is built from TRBV20-1 and TRBJ1-3; the D is unclear. Trimming took off 1 base at V and 4 bases at J, with 5 bases between the two ends. Germline assignment: CDR1 DFQATT and CDR2 SNEGSKA (reference sequence). The CDR3 consists of 12 residues. CDR3 sequence: CSARVWGNTIYF. The CDR3 DNA sequence: TGCAGTGCTAGAGTCTGGGGAAACACCATATATTTT.

This clonotype was counted a few times. The chain is built from TRBV7-9 and TRBJ1-6; no clear D. The CDR3 is made up of 16 amino acids. Germline V CDR1 and CDR2: SEHNR, FQNEAQ (reference sequence). Trimming cost V 4 bases and J 0 bases, with 10 bases left between them. The CDR3 DNA reads as TGTGCCAGCAGCTCCGCTAAGAGCTCCTATAATTCACCCCTCCACTTT. Protein product: CASSSAKSSYNSPLHF. The whole variable domain, filled in from reference TRBV7-9 and TRBJ1-6, reads DTGVSQNPRHKITKRGQNVTFRCDPISEHNRLYWYRQTLGQGPEFLTYFQNEAQLEKSRLLSDRFSAERPKGSFSTLEIQRTEQGDSAMYLCASSSAKSSYNSPLHFGNGTRLTVT.

This clonotype has just a few counts. The chain employs TRBV25-1 and TRBJ1-2; D is undetermined. Germline V gene lookup returns CDR1 MGHDK and CDR2 SYGVNS. This CDR3 is built from 15 residues. V lost 6 bases to trimming and J lost 0 bases, with 14 bases between them. CDR3 amino acids: CASSPSQPSNYGYTF. CDR3 DNA: TGTGCCAGCAGCCCCAGCCAACCTTCTAACTATGGCTACACCTTC.